Below, 32 T cell receptor beta chains from the same sample are listed, as sequenced in a study of blood T cells in healthy people across ages. Primers used in a second PCR of about 7 to 12 cycles were a sample-barcoded 5' primer and a J-beta primer mix. TCRdb reprocessed the 5' RACE reads with MiXCR, giving one entry per CDR3 protein. The sample has 700,000 or so distinct CDR3 sequences; 20% to 25% are singletons. Sequences were obtained from blood. The receptor source for this set is a man aged 65 to 85 in good health.

This chain joins TRBV12-3 or TRBV12-4 and TRBJ1-4; 7 nucleotides line up with TRBD1. V lost 3 bases, J lost 4 bases, and 5 bases stayed unmatched. The CDR3 is 15 residues long. The CDR3 coding sequence is TGTGCCAGCAGTTTTAGGGGGCATAGTAATGAAAAACTGTTTTTT. It encodes CASSFRGHSNEKLFF.

The chain carries TRBV5-1 and TRBJ1-1; D not certain. The CDR3 has 14 residues. V lost 4 bases and J lost 1, with 11 bases in between. Germline CDR1 is SGHRS and CDR2 is YFSETQ. The CDR3 DNA follows: TGCGCCAGCAGCCCCGAGGCAGGGAACACTGAAGCTTTCTTT. Its protein is CASSPEAGNTEAFF. Full variable domain (remainder filled in from reference TRBV5-1 and TRBJ1-1): KAGVTQTPRYLIKTRGQQVTLSCSPISGHRSVSWYQQTPGQGLQFLFEYFSETQRNKGNFPGRFSGRQFSNSRSEMNVSTLELGDSALYLCASSPEAGNTEAFFGQGTRLTVV.

J is TRBJ2-1 and V is TRBV10-2; 10 bases agree with TRBD2. TRBJ2-7 explains the end of the DNA better; the J call may be wrong. The V gene's germline CDR1 is WSHSY and CDR2 SAAADI. The length of the CDR3 is 14 residues. CDR3 DNA: TGCGCCAGCATTAGCGGGGGGACATCCTACGAGCAGTACTTC. Protein sequence: CASISGGTSYEQYF.

This clonotype was counted only a few times. The chain couples TRBV29-1 to TRBJ2-7; a possible D gene is TRBD1 (6 bases). With 6 bases removed from V and 0 bases from J, the gap between germline ends came to 9 bases. The CDR3 spans 12 residues. The germline CDR1 and CDR2 sequences are SQVTM and ANQGSEA. In DNA, the CDR3 is TGCAGCGTATCGACAGGCTCCTACGAGCAGTACTTC. It encodes CSVSTGSYEQYF.

V is TRBV5-1 and J is TRBJ1-4; 7 bases agree with TRBD1. Germline V gives CDR1 SGHRS, CDR2 YFSETQ. The CDR3 is 15 residues long. V shed 2 bases, J shed 6 bases, and the junction held 7 bases outside the gene matches. The CDR3, as DNA: TGCGCCAGCAGCTTCGGCCCGGGACAGCATGAAAAACTGTTTTTT. Translating it yields CASSFGPGQHEKLFF.

This clonotype has just a few counts. The CDR3 DNA is TGTGCCAGCAGCTTCATCTGGGAAGTCTCCTACGAGCAGTACGTC. Amino acids: CASSFIWEVSYEQYV. This chain uses TRBV5-6 with TRBJ2-7; D unclear. Germline V gives CDR1 SGHDT, CDR2 YYEEEE. This CDR3 comprises 15 residues. Trimming pared 2 bases from V and 0 bases from J, leaving 12 bases between.

This clonotype showed up many times. The chain uses TRBV6-1 and TRBJ2-5; D is possibly TRBD1 or TRBD2 (6 bases each). Judging by the DNA end, TRBJ2-7 fits better; the J call may be wrong. Germline V gene lookup returns CDR1 MNHNS and CDR2 SASEGT. The CDR3 is 15 residues long. This CDR3 is CASSAEQGGAREQYV. For the CDR3, the DNA is TGTGCCAGCAGTGCCGAACAGGGAGGTGCTCGCGAGCAGTACGTC.

The V call is TRBV6-2 or TRBV6-3, the J call TRBJ2-5; 7 bases are a match to TRBD2. The CDR3 consists of 17 residues. The germline gives CDR1 MNHEY, CDR2 SVGEGT. V dropped 9 bases and J dropped 5; count of bases not matched to a gene: 21. DNA of the CDR3: TGTGCCAGTCGAAACCGGAAAGGACTAGGCCCTTCCGAGACCCAGTACTTC. This translates into CASRNRKGLGPSETQYF.

J is TRBJ2-4 and V is TRBV12-3 or TRBV12-4; D not resolved. CDR3 size: 15 residues. Trimming left V 5 bases short and J 4 bases short, with 15 bases between. CDR3 nucleotide sequence: TGTGCCAGCAGTCCATCAGGCCACTCTAAAAACATTCAGTACTTC. This codes for CASSPSGHSKNIQYF.

This chain connects TRBV21-1 to TRBJ1-6. TRBV21-1 corresponds to a pseudogene. The CDR3 has 16 residues. The CDR3 loop is CASSGDSRTYNSPLHF. The CDR3 DNA is TGTGCCAGCAGCGGCGACTCGAGGACCTATAATTCACCCCTCCACTTT.

This clonotype came up many times. The chain recombines TRBV12-3 or TRBV12-4 with TRBJ2-5; D gene unclear. The J call may be wrong; the DNA end is better matched by TRBJ2-7. The CDR3 is made up of 11 amino acids. Here the CDR3 reads CASSVRYEQYF. CDR3 nucleotide sequence: TGTGCCAGCAGTGTCCGCTACGAGCAGTACTTC.

The chain couples TRBV7-2 to TRBJ2-5; 12 nucleotides agree with TRBD2. The end of the DNA aligns better with TRBJ2-1, so the J call may be wrong. The CDR3 is 16 amino acids. Germline CDR1 SGHTA, CDR2 FQGNSA. This chain's CDR3 is CASSLGVLAGGHEQFF. CDR3 nucleotide sequence: TGTGCCAGCAGCTTAGGGGTGCTAGCGGGGGGGCATGAGCAGTTCTTC.

The J gene is TRBJ2-5, the V gene TRBV7-2; 13 bases are shared with TRBD2. The CDR3 runs to 17 residues. V trimming: 5 bases; J trimming: 6 bases; junction bases outside the gene matches: 12. Germline V gene sequence: CDR1 SGHTA, CDR2 FQGNSA. The CDR3 is CASSLERGLAGMKTQYF. CDR3 in DNA: TGTGCCAGCAGCCTAGAACGGGGACTAGCGGGAATGAAGACCCAGTACTTC.

The chain couples TRBV12-3 or TRBV12-4 to TRBJ2-1; 7 bases agree with TRBD1. The CDR3 has 12 residues. Trimming cost V 5 bases and J 9 bases; bases outside gene matches: 4. CDR3 sequence (DNA): TGTGCCAGCAGTACAGGGGTTGGTGAGCAGTTCTTC. It codes for CASSTGVGEQFF.

This chain connects TRBV5-1 to TRBJ1-5, with a tentative D call TRBD1 (6 bases). CDR3 length equals 14 residues. Germline CDR1 reads SGHRS; CDR2 reads YFSETQ. V lost 2 bases, J lost 10 bases, and 16 bases lay in between. CDR3 bases: TGCGCCAGCAGCTTAGGACAACAGGGCGACCCCCAGCATTTT. Translated: CASSLGQQGDPQHF.

The chain uses TRBV14 and TRBJ1-1; 9 bases are a match to TRBD1. V shed 0 bases, J shed 0 bases, and the junction held 8 bases outside the gene matches. The CDR3 has 18 amino acids. Germline V lookup: CDR1 SGHDN, CDR2 FVKESK. CDR3 bases: TGTGCCAGCAGCCAAGAAGGGGTGACAGGGGGGATGAACACTGAAGCTTTCTTT. The encoded protein is CASSQEGVTGGMNTEAFF.

The CDR3 loop is CASSLTFSGSNEQFF. DNA for the CDR3: TGCGCCAGCAGCCTTACCTTTAGCGGGAGCAATGAGCAGTTCTTC. This chain joins TRBV4-3 and TRBJ2-5; 9 bases agree with TRBD2. The J call may be in error: the DNA end matches TRBJ2-1 better. The CDR3 covers 15 residues. The germline gives CDR1 LGHNA, CDR2 YSLEER.

The chain joins TRBV6-5 to TRBJ1-5, with D uncertain. V was cut by 1 base and J by 9 bases, with 10 bases left in between. This CDR3 has 13 amino acids. Germline values: CDR1 MNHEY, CDR2 SVGAGI. The CDR3 is CASSYLEAGPQHF. As DNA, the CDR3 is TGTGCCAGCAGTTACTTGGAAGCCGGGCCCCAGCATTTT.

The sample holds a few counts of this clonotype. The chain employs TRBV7-2 and TRBJ2-1; D unclear. CDR3 length: 14 amino acids. Trimming took 2 bases from V and 6 from J, leaving 11 bases between them. CDR1 and CDR2 (germline): SGHTA, FQGNSA. This CDR3 is CASSLPGILNEQFF. In DNA form, the CDR3 reads TGTGCCAGCAGCTTACCGGGCATTCTCAATGAGCAGTTCTTC.

The chain joins TRBV29-1 to TRBJ1-1; 8 nucleotides align to TRBD1. Trimming removed 5 bases from V and 5 bases from J; junction bases left unmatched: 7. The germline gives CDR1 SQVTM, CDR2 ANQGSEA. The CDR3 has 13 amino acids. CDR3 bases: TGCAGCGTTCGGGACAGGAGAGGGACTGAAGCTTTCTTT. This translates into CSVRDRRGTEAFF.

This clonotype was recorded many times. The genes are TRBV10-3 and TRBJ2-1; D tentatively fits TRBD1 or TRBD2 (6 bases each). Deletions cut 2 bases from V and 6 bases from J, with 14 bases between. The CDR3 is 15 amino acids. Germline values: CDR1 ENHRY, CDR2 SYGVKD. DNA of the CDR3: TGTGCCATCAGTGAGGGGGAAAAGGGGGGCAATGAGCAGTTCTTC. The encoded protein is CAISEGEKGGNEQFF.

The CDR3: CASVGREASETQYF. The DNA of the CDR3 is TGTGCCAGCGTCGGCAGGGAGGCTTCGGAGACCCAGTACTTC. V is TRBV6-5 and J is TRBJ2-5; tentatively, D is TRBD2 (6 bases). Germline-derived CDR1 and CDR2 are MNHEY and SVGAGI. Trimming stripped 8 bases from V and 5 bases from J, with 18 bases between. This CDR3 is 14 amino acids long.

V is TRBV18 and J is TRBJ1-2, with 12 bases lining up with TRBD1. CDR1 and CDR2 (germline): KGHSH, LQKENI. The ends lost 1 base at V and 6 bases at J; junction bases unmatched: 6. There are 16 residues in the CDR3. The CDR3 reads CASSPLGQGAQDGYTF. In DNA, the CDR3 is TGTGCCAGCTCACCACTGGGACAGGGGGCGCAGGATGGCTACACCTTC.

This clonotype was counted between two and nine times. CDR3 nucleotides: TGCGCCAGCAGCCAAGATCTGGGGGGCAGGGTGTGGAACATTCAGTACTTC. Translating it yields CASSQDLGGRVWNIQYF. The chain is built from TRBV4-3 and TRBJ2-4; D may match TRBD1 or TRBD2 (6 bases each). Germline V gene lookup returns CDR1 LGHNA and CDR2 YSLEER. CDR3 length: 17 amino acids. V lost 0 bases to trimming and J lost 7 bases, with 19 bases between them.

This clonotype was detected a few times. In nucleotides, the CDR3 is TGTGCCAGCAGTCCGGGACAGGGGGCGCGTAGGGATGAAAAACTGTTTTTT. Translation: CASSPGQGARRDEKLFF. V and J are TRBV12-3 or TRBV12-4 and TRBJ1-4, with 12 nucleotides matching TRBD1. The CDR3 runs 17 residues. V lost 5 bases to trimming and J lost 6 bases; unmatched junction nucleotides: 10.

This clonotype occurred a few times. The rearrangement links TRBV5-1 to TRBJ2-7; D might be TRBD1 (5 bases). There are 14 residues in the CDR3. V was trimmed by 1 base and J by 3 bases, leaving 11 bases between them. Germline-derived CDR1 and CDR2 are SGHRS and YFSETQ. The CDR3 reads CASSLSQVNYEQYF. In DNA form, the CDR3 reads TGCGCCAGCAGCTTGTCACAGGTGAACTACGAGCAGTACTTC.

This clonotype came up a few times. The chain couples TRBV10-1 to TRBJ1-6, with D perhaps matching TRBD1 (6 bases). Trimming stripped 2 bases from V and 7 bases from J, with 9 bases between. The CDR3 spans 14 residues. Germline CDR1 WNHNN, CDR2 SYGVQD (reference sequence). CDR3 in DNA: TGCGCCAGCAGTGAGACAGGGAGCAATTCACCCCTCCACTTT. Amino acids: CASSETGSNSPLHF.

This clonotype was found a few times. The chain carries TRBV25-1 and TRBJ2-3; TRBD1 or TRBD2 may be the D gene (6 bases each). Trimming shortened V by 3 bases and J by 2 bases, and 15 bases separated the two germline ends. Germline V gene data show CDR1 as MGHDK and CDR2 as SYGVNS. The CDR3 loop spans 16 amino acids. CDR3 sequence: CASSDPRGRFTDTQYF. The CDR3 DNA sequence: TGTGCCAGCAGTGACCCACGGGGGCGCTTCACAGATACGCAGTATTTT. Full variable domain (outside the CDR3, taken from reference TRBV25-1 and TRBJ2-3): EADIYQTPRYLVIGTGKKITLECSQTMGHDKMYWYQQDPGMELHLIHYSYGVNSTEKGDLSSESTVSRIRTEHFPLTLESARPSHTSQYLCASSDPRGRFTDTQYFGPGTRLTVL.

This clonotype has at least ten counts. The gene calls are TRBV12-3 or TRBV12-4 and TRBJ1-5; 9 bases agree with TRBD1. V dropped 6 bases and J dropped 4; count of bases not matched to a gene: 1. The CDR3 spans 13 residues. Written as DNA, the CDR3 is TGTGCCAGCAGCGGGACAGGGAATCAGCCCCAGCATTTT. It is translated as CASSGTGNQPQHF.

The chain uses TRBV12-3 or TRBV12-4 and TRBJ1-5; D not resolved. With 3 bases removed from V and 0 bases from J, the gap between germline ends came to 6 bases. This CDR3 has 14 amino acids. The CDR3 spells CASSFDNSNQPQHF. CDR3 nucleotides: TGTGCCAGCAGTTTTGACAATAGCAATCAGCCCCAGCATTTT.

The chain recombines TRBV4-1 with TRBJ2-5, with D hard to call. The J call may be in error: the DNA end matches TRBJ2-1 better. Looked up from germline, CDR1 is MGHRA and CDR2 is YSYEKL. The CDR3 has 16 amino acids. The CDR3 reads CASSQEESSIGREQFF. The DNA for the CDR3 is TGCGCCAGCAGCCAAGAAGAGTCCAGCATTGGTCGGGAGCAGTTCTTC.

Ten or more counts support this clonotype. V is TRBV6-6 and J is TRBJ1-1, with unresolved D. Between the trimmed V and J ends, which lost 6 bases and 1 base, there was a span of 12 bases. Germline lookup yields CDR1 MNHNY and CDR2 SVGAGI (reference sequence). The CDR3 covers 14 residues. CDR3 in amino acids: CASRGGNGNTEAFF. CDR3 in DNA: TGTGCCAGCAGGGGCGGCAACGGGAACACTGAAGCTTTCTTT.